The source of this TCR beta chain is a study of cytomegalovirus exposure and HLA in healthy donors. Note on this clone: As yet, its antigen is unknown.

Study findings and constraints: Cytomegalovirus status, reportedly, was diagnosed with high specificity and sensitivity by the classifier. The study assumed roughly uniform donor sequencing depth for presence/absence analyses. Researchers reported in a later analysis that a missense DCLRE1C variant was tied to TCR beta V- and J-gene trimming. Evidence from a later analysis indicated that most CMV-associated TCR beta chains looked HLA-restricted.

In the PCR, 60 Vbeta and 13 Jbeta primers were used. Sequencing was performed with immunoSEQ multiplex PCR; in TCRdb, only in-frame clones are kept and a portion is missing. Of tens of thousands of clones in the sample, 81% were seen once. From germline, CDR1 is SGHVS and CDR2 FNYEAQ. The CDR3 contains 15 residues. V shed 1 base, J shed 2 bases, and the junction held 2 bases outside the gene matches. This clonotype originated in a woman aged 25 to 39 in good health and CMV-seronegative. The chain employs TRBV7-6 and TRBJ2-1; 7 bases fit TRBD2. Sample: PBMCs. This chain's CDR3 is CASSLGREPYNEQFF. CDR3 in DNA: TGTGCCAGCAGCTTAGGGCGGGAGCCCTACAATGAGCAGTTCTTC.